The next 2 T cell receptor beta chains were all read from a single sample in a study of prognosis after radiotherapy for stage I lung cancer. CDR3 of TCR beta was amplified from genomic DNA via a two-round multiplex PCR. First-round PCR used primers specific to each TRBV and TRBJ gene. One entry per CDR3 protein, called by TCRdb with MiXCR from the multiplex PCR reads. The sample includes 30,000 to 40,000 distinct CDR3 sequences, more than 30% seen only once; the top ten take roughly 27%. Sequencing used PBMCs, obtained before or after stereotactic body radiation therapy (not recorded which). These receptors came from a donor aged 50 or older with non-small cell lung cancer.

This clonotype was observed at least ten times. This chain uses TRBV7-9 with TRBJ2-5; no definite D call. Deletions cut 7 bases from V and 5 bases from J, with 8 bases between. In germline, CDR1 is SEHNR, CDR2 FQNEAQ (reference sequence). The CDR3 sequence is 11 residues long. CDR3 bases: TGTGCCAGCACCGATGCGGAGACCCAGTACTTC. It encodes CASTDAETQYF.

The chain joins TRBV6-2 or TRBV6-3 to TRBJ1-2; perhaps TRBD1 as D (6 bases). The CDR3 spans 15 residues. Germline values: CDR1 MNHEY, CDR2 SVGEGT. V was clipped by 7 bases and J by 5 bases, with 20 bases between them. CDR3 in amino acids: CASIRDMLFGYGYTF. CDR3 bases: TGTGCCAGCATCAGGGACATGCTCTTTGGTTATGGCTACACCTTC.